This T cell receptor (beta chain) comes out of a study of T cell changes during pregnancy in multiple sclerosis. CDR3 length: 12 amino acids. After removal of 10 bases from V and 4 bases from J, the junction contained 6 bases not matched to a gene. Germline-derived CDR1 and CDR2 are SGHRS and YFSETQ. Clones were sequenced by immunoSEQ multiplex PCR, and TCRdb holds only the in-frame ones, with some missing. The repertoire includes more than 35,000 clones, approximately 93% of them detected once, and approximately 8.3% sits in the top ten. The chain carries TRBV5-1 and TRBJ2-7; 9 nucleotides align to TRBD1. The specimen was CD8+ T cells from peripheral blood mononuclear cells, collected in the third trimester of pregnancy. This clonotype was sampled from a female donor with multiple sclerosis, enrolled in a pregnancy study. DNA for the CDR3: TGCGCCTCCCGGGACAGGGAATACGAGCAGTACTTC. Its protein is CASRDREYEQYF.